This TCR beta chain comes out of a study of cytomegalovirus exposure and HLA in healthy donors (TCRdb year 2017). About the study as a whole: According to an earlier analysis of a few hundred of the donors, about 179 million T cells yielded 117 million unique TCR beta sequences and around 300 Gb of sequence data. Among around 400 genotyped donors of the cohort, an average of roughly 230,000 unique TCR beta nucleotide sequences was sequenced per donor, of which about 18% were non-productive. Because of strong linkage in the cohort, roughly five DR-DQ haplotypes were treated as single units for association and clustering. The later analysis used no new phenotypic data to find candidate immune exposures, relying instead on TCR beta sequences and their occurrence across donors. High-throughput TCR immunosequencing, statistical association of individual TCRs with disease status, and machine learning were combined to predict cytomegalovirus infection status. Besides the first cohort of around 670 subjects, a separate validation cohort made up of 120 different subjects was used. In a later genetic analysis, genome-wide SNP genotypes for about three fifths of the roughly 670 donors were used, and that subset was treated as a discovery cohort. Typing coverage varied by locus: roughly 620-640 donors for A, B, C, DRB1 and DQB1; approximately 500 for DQA1; 600 to 610 for DPA1; 450 to 480 for DPB1. Every repertoire in the discovery cohort had been generated on one and the same sequencing platform. The study aimed to test whether signatures of past pathogen exposure could be identified by cataloging public T cell receptors. To decide whether each TCR beta V gene segment behaved as functional or pseudogenic, an earlier analysis of some 580 of the donors relied on high-throughput TCR beta sequencing. An early release that covered fewer than 750 HLA-typed donors contained approximately 300 gigabases of sequencing data and some 87 million unique TCR sequences. HLA typing covered class I and class II loci at four-digit resolution. Of the 398 genotyped donors, over 80% were placed in the genetic ancestry cluster associated with self-reported Caucasian donors. The study profiled the T cell repertoires of about 720 subjects by immunosequencing and related them to cytomegalovirus serostatus. In a later analysis, previously published TCR beta repertoires from more than 500 donors were re-analyzed and high-resolution HLA genotyping was added so that TCR occurrence patterns could be studied. Donor age, sex, ethnicity and CMV serostatus were collected together with the repertoire data. Overall study results and their limits: An association between a missense DCLRE1C variant and V-gene and J-gene trimming of TCR beta chains was found in a later genetic analysis and replicated in an independent cohort. Most TCR sequences were seen in very few donors, while some public TCRs were found in many individuals. In a later analysis, TCR association rates were found to vary across HLA loci, with the most associated TCRs seen for DRB1 alleles and the fewest for HLA-C alleles. Some IMGT-functional V segments, including TRBV6-2 and TRBV6-3, could not be distinguished by the 87-base-pair reads and were therefore excluded. Strong co-occurrence of HLA alleles, especially DR and DQ, made assigning TCR associations to individual alleles difficult. Because HLA typing was unavailable for some donors at each locus, only the typed subset was used in association tests. According to the authors, the approach could potentially be generalized to other disease states and immunological phenotypes. The classifier was reported to diagnose cytomegalovirus status with high specificity and sensitivity in both the original and validation cohorts. A later analysis found that HLA-associated TCR beta chains were more clonally expanded and had lower generation probabilities than equally common non-associated chains. An earlier analysis of around 540 of the donors showed that most TCR beta V segments appeared in productive rearrangements either about 87% or about 30% of the time, which broadly matched IMGT annotations. This cohort had only TCR beta chains sequenced, and the lack of alpha or paired-chain data limited which features could be detected. In the study, about 150 TCR beta chains were listed as associated with cytomegalovirus. Correlated functional status among segregating V segments might reflect linkage disequilibrium, but an unknown experimental factor could not be ruled out. A cluster of highly shared sequence variants was judged likely to be a technical artifact of the sequencing pipeline. According to a later analysis, most CMV-associated TCR beta chains appeared to be HLA-restricted, and the HLA associations seemed to be driven largely by CMV exposure. A later genetic analysis reported fewer N-insertions in productive TCRs among donors in an Asian-associated ancestry cluster than the roughly 620-donor mean. In vitro tests confirmed that three of the cytomegalovirus-associated TCR beta chains recognize cytomegalovirus antigens. Because counts were too low, seventeen rarely observed V segments, including chromosome 9 orphons, were left out of the earlier analysis of a few hundred of the donors. Roughly uniform sequencing depth across donors was assumed in presence/absence analyses, although this assumption may not hold. A further reported finding was that TCR beta sequences accurately predicted the HLA-A and HLA-B alleles for most subjects in the first cohort. According to a later analysis, parvovirus B19, influenza, CMV and Epstein-Barr virus appeared linked to several top co-occurrence clusters. The only immune exposure information available for the cohort was CMV serostatus. Specific HLA alleles were associated with 15,000 to 20,000 TCR beta sequences at a false discovery rate of 0.05 in a later analysis.

The cohort consisted of more than 650 healthy bone marrow donors. All cohort members were sampled while nominally healthy, although unrecorded immune exposures were likely present. The donor tested CMV seronegative and was one of the 352 seronegative cohort members. A peripheral blood sample was provided by each donor, and peripheral blood mononuclear cells were used for TCR beta sequencing. Genomic DNA extraction from the blood cell samples was performed with the Qiagen DNeasy Blood Extraction Kit. The germline V gene (reference sequence) specifies SEHNR as CDR1 and FQNEAQ as CDR2. The junction shows trimming of 5 bases on V and 7 bases on J, plus 14 bases between the germline ends. Taken from cysteine to phenylalanine, the CDR3 has 14 residues. The read is trimmed to its CDR3 DNA, 42 bases read in frame from base 1. Library creation used the immunoSEQ multiplex PCR assay. For the multiplex PCR, a mixture combining 60 forward primers for TCR Vbeta segments and 13 reverse primers for TCR Jbeta segments was used. The CDR3 region of rearranged TCR beta genes was amplified from genomic DNA with a multiplex PCR assay. The amplified TCR beta libraries were sequenced on the Illumina HiSeq System as 87-base-pair reads. As for the original processing: In a later analysis, approximately 74 million unique TCR beta chains were counted across the approximately 620 repertoires, and some 10 million of these chains were shared by at least two donors. Raw reads were error-corrected and collapsed into unique sequences by a nearest-neighbor algorithm in which closely related sequences were merged to remove PCR and sequencing errors. To assign V, D and J gene segments, CDR3 sequences were aligned to IMGT reference sequences. Each retained sequence needed at least a six-nucleotide match to both a V gene segment and a J gene segment. Rearrangements were called productive when the CDR3 lacked stop codons and stayed in frame with V and J; all others were non-productive. CDR3 was defined by IMGT convention, running from the second conserved V-encoded cysteine to the conserved J-encoded phenylalanine. The earlier analysis of 500 to 650 of the donors excluded any sequence lacking an unambiguous match to a single V gene segment. An earlier analysis of 587 of the donors classified V segments as functional when productive rearrangements were above 56.7% and as segregating when the standard deviation between donors was above 5%. A statistical classification framework was built for diagnosing cytomegalovirus status from the catalog of TCR beta chain sequences. In a later analysis, TCR nucleotide sequences were compared against IMGT/GENE-DB human TR gene sequences so that V and J genes could be assigned. In a later analysis, CDR3 sequences and most-parsimonious VDJ recombination scenarios were assigned using the TCRdist pipeline. In a later analysis, each TCR beta chain was defined by its CDR3 amino acid sequence together with its V-gene family, and reads without a unique V-gene family were excluded. A later analysis removed nearly 600 highly shared, low-generation-probability nucleotide sequences to deal with suspected cross-contamination and a sequencing artifact. A later analysis calculated a clonal expansion index for each public chain from normalized within-repertoire ranks of inferred template counts. A later analysis computed generation probabilities with a VDJ recombination model fitted to out-of-frame rearrangements, and checked the results against IGoR. A later analysis scored TCR-TCR, TCR-HLA and TCR-CMV co-occurrence with hypergeometric tests, applying a repertoire-size bias correction to TCR pairs. False discovery rates were estimated in a later analysis by permuting HLA or CMV assignments 20 times. A later analysis grouped co-occurring TCRs with DBSCAN, adding TCRdist sequence similarity when clustering within HLA-allele-positive subsets. For co-occurrence clustering, repertoires with fewer than 30,000 or more than 120,000 public chains were excluded, along with about five repertoires with anomalous nucleotide sharing. The immuneACCESS repertoire file appears here via TCRdb, limited to in-frame rearrangements. These files lack a portion of the clones; in checked studies, under half of the deficit traces to unresolved V genes, and the cause of the others is not known. For V, J and clone size, that table is used; D and trimming come from the DNA. The sample table holds just over 60,000 clones, of which around 87% were seen once. The top ten constitute about 1.5% of the sample.

This clone was seen once. The antigen this receptor binds is unknown. Base-call qualities are not available, and no considerably larger clone is one nucleotide away. The clonotype originates from a man aged 18 to 29 in good health and CMV-seronegative. Sequences were obtained from PBMCs. This chain joins TRBV7-9 to TRBJ1-4; D gene: possibly TRBD1, on 6 matching bases. The DNA sequence reads TGTGCCAGCAGCGTTACAGGGACGTCTGAAAAACTGTTTTTT. The encoded protein is CASSVTGTSEKLFF. The variable domain in full, with residues beyond the CDR3 obtained from the reference TRBV7-9 and TRBJ1-4 genes, is DTGVSQNPRHKITKRGQNVTFRCDPISEHNRLYWYRQTLGQGPEFLTYFQNEAQLEKSRLLSDRFSAERPKGSFSTLEIQRTEQGDSAMYLCASSVTGTSEKLFFGSGTQLSVL.